This T cell receptor beta chain derives from a study of blood T cell repertoires in COVID-19. Study background: Specimens from acute and convalescent COVID-19 originated in the United States, Italy and Spain. T cells, B-cell-depleted T cells, or PBMCs provided the cDNA or gDNA that served as material.

Between the trimmed V and J ends, which lost 0 bases and 0 bases, there was a span of 9 bases. Germline V gives CDR1 LGHDT, CDR2 YNNKEL (reference sequence). This CDR3 spans 16 amino acids. Original methodology: How many nucleated cells were present was estimated from reference gene primer amplification. Data came from immunoSEQ multiplex PCR; TCRdb stores just in-frame clones and leaves some out. V and J calls and clone size are given by that table; D and trimming were obtained from the DNA. The data show approximately 100,000 clones, around 90% seen once. Material: peripheral blood. The sequence was collected from a man aged 50-59 years in a cohort sampled during active COVID-19. The gene calls are TRBV3-1 (or the pseudogene TRBV3-2) and TRBJ1-5; the D is unclear. CDR3 residues: CASSQDWPYSNQPQHF. DNA for the CDR3: TGTGCCAGCAGCCAAGATTGGCCTTATAGCAATCAGCCCCAGCATTTT.